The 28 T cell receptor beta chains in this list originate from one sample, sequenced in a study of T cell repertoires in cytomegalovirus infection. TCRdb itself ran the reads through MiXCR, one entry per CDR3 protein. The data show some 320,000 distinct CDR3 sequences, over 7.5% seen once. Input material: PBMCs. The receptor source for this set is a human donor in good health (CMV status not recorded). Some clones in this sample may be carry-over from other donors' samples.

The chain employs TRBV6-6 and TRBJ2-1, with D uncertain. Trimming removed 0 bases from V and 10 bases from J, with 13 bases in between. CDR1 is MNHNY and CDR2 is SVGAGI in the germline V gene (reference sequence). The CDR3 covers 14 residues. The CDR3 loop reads CASSYSIGAVEQFF. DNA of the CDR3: TGTGCCAGCAGTTACTCGATCGGTGCGGTGGAGCAGTTCTTC.

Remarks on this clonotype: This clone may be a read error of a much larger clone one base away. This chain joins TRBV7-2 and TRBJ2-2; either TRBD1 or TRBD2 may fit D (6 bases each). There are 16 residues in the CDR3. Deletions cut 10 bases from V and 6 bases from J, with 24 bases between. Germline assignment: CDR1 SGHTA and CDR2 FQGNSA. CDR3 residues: CANRFAGLGGAGELFF. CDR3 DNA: TGTGCCAACAGATTTGCGGGGCTCGGGGGCGCCGGGGAGCTGTTTTTT. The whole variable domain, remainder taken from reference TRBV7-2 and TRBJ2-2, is GAGVSQSPSNKVTEKGKDVELRCDPISGHTALYWYRQSLGQGLEFLIYFQGNSAPDKSGLPSDRFSAERTGGSVSTLTIQRTQQEDSAVYLCANRFAGLGGAGELFFGEGSRLTVL.

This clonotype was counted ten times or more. The chain's CDR3 is CASSVAETQYF. In DNA form, the CDR3 reads TGTGCCAGCAGCGTAGCGGAGACCCAGTACTTC. The rearrangement links TRBV11-2 to TRBJ2-5; maybe TRBD2 (5 bases). The CDR3 covers 11 residues. The germline V gene has CDR1 SGHAT and CDR2 FQNNGV. V lost 5 bases to trimming and J lost 5 bases, with 6 bases between them.

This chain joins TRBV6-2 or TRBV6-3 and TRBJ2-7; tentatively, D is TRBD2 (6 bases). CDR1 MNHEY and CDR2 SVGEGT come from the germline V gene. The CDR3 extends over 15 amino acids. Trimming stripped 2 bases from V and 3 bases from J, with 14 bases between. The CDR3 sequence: CASSYGSWRGYEQYF. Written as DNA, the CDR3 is TGTGCCAGCAGTTACGGTTCGTGGAGGGGCTACGAGCAGTACTTC.

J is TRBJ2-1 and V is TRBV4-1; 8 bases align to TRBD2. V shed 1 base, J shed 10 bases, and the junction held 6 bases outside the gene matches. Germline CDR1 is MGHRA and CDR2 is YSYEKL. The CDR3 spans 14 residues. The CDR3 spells CASSQGSLAGEQFF. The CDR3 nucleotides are TGCGCCAGCAGCCAAGGGAGTCTAGCGGGCGAGCAGTTCTTC.

The CDR3 here is CASSPNRQGNEKLFF. The CDR3 DNA reads TGTGCCAGCAGCCCGAACCGACAGGGTAATGAAAAACTGTTTTTT. This chain links TRBV7-9 with TRBJ1-4, with TRBD1 matching over 7 bases. The junction had 7 bases not matched to a gene; V was cut back by 5 bases and J by 4 bases. Germline V gives CDR1 SEHNR, CDR2 FQNEAQ (reference sequence). This CDR3 comprises 15 residues. Combining the CDR3 with reference TRBV7-9 and TRBJ1-4 gives the whole variable domain DTGVSQNPRHKITKRGQNVTFRCDPISEHNRLYWYRQTLGQGPEFLTYFQNEAQLEKSRLLSDRFSAERPKGSFSTLEIQRTEQGDSAMYLCASSPNRQGNEKLFFGSGTQLSVL.

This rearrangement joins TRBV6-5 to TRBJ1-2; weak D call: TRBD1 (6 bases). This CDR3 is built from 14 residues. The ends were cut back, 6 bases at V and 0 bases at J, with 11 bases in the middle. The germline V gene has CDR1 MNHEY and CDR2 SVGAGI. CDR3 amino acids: CASSRGHPNYGYTF. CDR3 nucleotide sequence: TGTGCCAGCAGCCGGGGACATCCTAACTATGGCTACACCTTC.

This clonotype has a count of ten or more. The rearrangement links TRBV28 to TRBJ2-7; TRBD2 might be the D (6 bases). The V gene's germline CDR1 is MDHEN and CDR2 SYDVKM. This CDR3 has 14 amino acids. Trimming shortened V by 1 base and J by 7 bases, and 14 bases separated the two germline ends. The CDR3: CASSLYGGAREQYF. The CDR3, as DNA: TGTGCCAGCAGTTTATACGGGGGAGCGCGGGAGCAGTACTTC. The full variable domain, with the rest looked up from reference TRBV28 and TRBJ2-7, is DVKVTQSSRYLVKRTGEKVFLECVQDMDHENMFWYRQDPGLGLRLIYFSYDVKMKEKGDIPEGYSVSREKKERFSLILESASTNQTSMYLCASSLYGGAREQYFGPGTRLTVT.

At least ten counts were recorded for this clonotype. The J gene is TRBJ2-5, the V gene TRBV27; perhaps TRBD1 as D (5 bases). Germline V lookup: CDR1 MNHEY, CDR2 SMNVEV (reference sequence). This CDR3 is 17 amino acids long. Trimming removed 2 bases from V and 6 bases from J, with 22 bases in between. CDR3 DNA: TGTGCCAGCAGTTTAGTGTCTGGGGCGGCCCCGCCGCAGACCCAGTACTTC. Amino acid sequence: CASSLVSGAAPPQTQYF.

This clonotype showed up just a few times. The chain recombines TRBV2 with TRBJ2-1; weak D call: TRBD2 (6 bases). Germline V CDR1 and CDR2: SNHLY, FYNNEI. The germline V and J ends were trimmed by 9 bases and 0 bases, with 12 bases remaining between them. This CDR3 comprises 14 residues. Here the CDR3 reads CARGTGSSYNEQFF. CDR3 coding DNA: TGTGCCAGGGGGACTGGATCCTCCTACAATGAGCAGTTCTTC.

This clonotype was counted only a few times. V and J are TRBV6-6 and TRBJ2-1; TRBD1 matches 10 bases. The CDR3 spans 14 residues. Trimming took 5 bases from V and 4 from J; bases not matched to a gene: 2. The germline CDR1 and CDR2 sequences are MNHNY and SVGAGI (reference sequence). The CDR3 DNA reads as TGTGCCAGCAGTCAGGGACAGGGGTACAATGAGCAGTTCTTC. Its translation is CASSQGQGYNEQFF.

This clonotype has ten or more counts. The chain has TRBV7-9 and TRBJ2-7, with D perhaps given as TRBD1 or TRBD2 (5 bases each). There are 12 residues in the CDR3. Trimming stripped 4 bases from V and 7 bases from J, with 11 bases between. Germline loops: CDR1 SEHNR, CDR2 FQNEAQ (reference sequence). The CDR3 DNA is TGTGCCAGCAGCTGGGACCGTCTGGAGCAGTACTTC. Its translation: CASSWDRLEQYF.

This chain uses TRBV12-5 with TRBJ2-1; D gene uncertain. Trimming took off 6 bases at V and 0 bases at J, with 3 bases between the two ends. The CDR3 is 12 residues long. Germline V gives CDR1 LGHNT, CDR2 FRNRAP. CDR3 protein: CASGRSYNEQFF. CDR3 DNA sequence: TGTGCTAGTGGCCGCTCCTACAATGAGCAGTTCTTC.

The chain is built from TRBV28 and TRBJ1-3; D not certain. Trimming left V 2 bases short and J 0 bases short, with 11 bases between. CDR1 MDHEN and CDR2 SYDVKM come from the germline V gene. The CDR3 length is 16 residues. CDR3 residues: CASSLGGSNSGNTIYF. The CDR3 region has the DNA TGTGCCAGCAGTTTAGGTGGCTCTAACTCTGGAAACACCATATATTTT.

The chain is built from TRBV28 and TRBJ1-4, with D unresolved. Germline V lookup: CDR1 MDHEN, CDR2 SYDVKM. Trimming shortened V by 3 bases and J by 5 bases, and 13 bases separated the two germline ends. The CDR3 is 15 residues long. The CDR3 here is CASSFLSPGNEKLFF. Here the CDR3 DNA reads TGTGCCAGCAGTTTTTTGTCCCCGGGGAATGAAAAACTGTTTTTT.

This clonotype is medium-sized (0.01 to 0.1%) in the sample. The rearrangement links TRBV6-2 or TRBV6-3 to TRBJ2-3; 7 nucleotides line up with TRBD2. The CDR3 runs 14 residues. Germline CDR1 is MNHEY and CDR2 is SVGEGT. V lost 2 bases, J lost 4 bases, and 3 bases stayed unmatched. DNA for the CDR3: TGTGCCAGCAGTTACGGGAGGGCCTCAGATACGCAGTATTTT. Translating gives CASSYGRASDTQYF.

DNA of the CDR3: TGTGCCAGCGACAGGGGGCTTTACGGTTCACCCCTCCACTTT. Protein product: CASDRGLYGSPLHF. The chain couples TRBV25-1 to TRBJ1-6, with 10 bases fitting TRBD1. With 8 bases clipped from V and 9 bases from J, the junction kept 7 bases outside the gene matches. The germline V gene has CDR1 MGHDK and CDR2 SYGVNS. The CDR3 is made up of 14 amino acids.

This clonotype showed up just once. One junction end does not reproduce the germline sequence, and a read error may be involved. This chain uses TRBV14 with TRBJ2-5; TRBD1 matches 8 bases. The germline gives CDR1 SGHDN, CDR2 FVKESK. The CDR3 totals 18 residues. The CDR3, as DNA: TGTGCCAGCAGCAAAGATTGGATGGGACAGGCGAAAAAAGAGACCCAGTACTTC. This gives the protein CASSKDWMGQAKKETQYF.

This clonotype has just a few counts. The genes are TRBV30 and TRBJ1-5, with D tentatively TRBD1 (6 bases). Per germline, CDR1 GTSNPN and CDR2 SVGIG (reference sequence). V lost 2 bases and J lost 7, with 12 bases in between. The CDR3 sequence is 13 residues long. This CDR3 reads CAWSWGQGQPQHF. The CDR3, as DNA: TGTGCCTGGAGTTGGGGGCAGGGGCAGCCCCAGCATTTT.

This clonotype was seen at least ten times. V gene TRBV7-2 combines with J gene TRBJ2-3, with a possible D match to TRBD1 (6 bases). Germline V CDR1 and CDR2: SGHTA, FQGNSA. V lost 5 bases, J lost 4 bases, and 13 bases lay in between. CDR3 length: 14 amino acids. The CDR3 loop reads CASSTETGPDTQYF. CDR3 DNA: TGTGCCAGCAGCACCGAGACAGGTCCAGATACGCAGTATTTT.

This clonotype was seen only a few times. CDR3 sequence: CASSAIGLVTQYF. CDR3 bases: TGTGCCAGCAGCGCCATCGGCCTTGTGACCCAGTACTTC. The chain recombines TRBV7-3 with TRBJ2-5, with D unclear. The germline V gene has CDR1 SGHTA and CDR2 FQGTGA. V dropped 5 bases and J dropped 7 bases, with 14 bases sitting between them. This CDR3 has 13 residues.

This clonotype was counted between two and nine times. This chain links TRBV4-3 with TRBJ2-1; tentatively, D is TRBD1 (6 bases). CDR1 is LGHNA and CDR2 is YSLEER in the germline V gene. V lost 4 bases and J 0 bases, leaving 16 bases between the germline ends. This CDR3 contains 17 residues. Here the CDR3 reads CASSLLGAASSYNEQFF. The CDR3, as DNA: TGCGCCAGCAGCCTGCTGGGGGCCGCCAGCTCCTACAATGAGCAGTTCTTC.

CDR3 in amino acids: CASSYEEFSPLHF. CDR3 in DNA: TGTGCCAGCAGTTATGAGGAGTTTTCACCCCTCCACTTT. This chain connects TRBV6-6 to TRBJ1-6; D call uncertain. Germline CDR1 is MNHNY and CDR2 is SVGAGI (reference sequence). V lost 3 bases and J 9 bases, leaving 9 bases between the germline ends. CDR3 length equals 13 residues.

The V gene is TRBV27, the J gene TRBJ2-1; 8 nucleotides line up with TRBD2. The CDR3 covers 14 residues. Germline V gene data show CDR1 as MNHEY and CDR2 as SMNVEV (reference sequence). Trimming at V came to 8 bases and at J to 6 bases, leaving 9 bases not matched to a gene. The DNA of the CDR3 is TGTGCCAGCGGAAGCGGGGGAGACATCAATGAGCAGTTCTTC. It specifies CASGSGGDINEQFF.

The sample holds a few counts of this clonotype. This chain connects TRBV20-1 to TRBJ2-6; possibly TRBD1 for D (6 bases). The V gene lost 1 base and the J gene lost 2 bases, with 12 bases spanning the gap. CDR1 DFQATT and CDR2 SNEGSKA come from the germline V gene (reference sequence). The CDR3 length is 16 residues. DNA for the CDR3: TGCAGTGCTAGAGTAATGGGGACAACTGGGGCCAACGTCCTGACTTTC. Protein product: CSARVMGTTGANVLTF.

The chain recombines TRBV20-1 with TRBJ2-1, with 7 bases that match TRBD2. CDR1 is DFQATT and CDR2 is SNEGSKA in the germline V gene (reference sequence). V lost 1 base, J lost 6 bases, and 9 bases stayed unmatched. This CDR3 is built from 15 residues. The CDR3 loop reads CSARGASGEINEQFF. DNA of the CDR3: TGCAGTGCTAGAGGGGCCAGCGGGGAGATCAATGAGCAGTTCTTC.

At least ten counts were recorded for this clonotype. The CDR3 reads CASTDRSFSTNEKLFF. CDR3 nucleotide sequence: TGTGCCAGCACGGACAGAAGCTTTTCAACTAATGAAAAACTGTTTTTT. The rearrangement links TRBV6-2 or TRBV6-3 to TRBJ1-4; TRBD1 might be the D (6 bases). The CDR3 has 16 residues. V gave up 7 bases and J gave up 0 bases, with 15 bases separating them. Germline V lookup: CDR1 MNHEY, CDR2 SVGEGT.

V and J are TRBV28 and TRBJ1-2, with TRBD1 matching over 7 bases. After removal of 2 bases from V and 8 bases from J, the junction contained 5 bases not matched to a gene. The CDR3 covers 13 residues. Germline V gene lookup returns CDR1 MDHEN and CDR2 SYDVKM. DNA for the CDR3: TGTGCCAGCAGTTTAGGGACAGTAAAAGGCTACACCTTC. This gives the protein CASSLGTVKGYTF.